This T cell receptor (beta chain) was recorded in a study of early T cells in non-severe SARS-CoV-2 infection. Study findings and constraints: Matching with VDJdb favored anti-spike CD8 responses (missing private and CD4 specificities).

Tagging with unique molecular identifiers was applied to individual cDNA molecules. MiXCR was run by TCRdb on the 5' RACE reads, yielding one entry per CDR3 protein. There are tens of thousands of distinct CDR3 sequences in the sample; around 9.3% occur only once, and approximately 4% lies in the top ten. The table lists this clonotype with many counts. The target antigen is unknown. In germline, CDR1 is SEHNR, CDR2 FQNEAQ (reference sequence). The CDR3 loop spans 14 amino acids. V was cut by 2 bases and J by 5 bases, with 13 bases left in between. The sequenced sample was whole blood, obtained at baseline. J is TRBJ2-7 and V is TRBV7-9; the D call may be TRBD1 or TRBD2 (5 bases each). The source is an adult who was a healthcare worker with PCR-confirmed SARS-CoV-2 infection or an uninfected control (not recorded which). CDR3 coding DNA: TGTGCCAGCAGCTTACCTGCCAGGGACCACGAGCAGTACTTC. Translating gives CASSLPARDHEQYF.